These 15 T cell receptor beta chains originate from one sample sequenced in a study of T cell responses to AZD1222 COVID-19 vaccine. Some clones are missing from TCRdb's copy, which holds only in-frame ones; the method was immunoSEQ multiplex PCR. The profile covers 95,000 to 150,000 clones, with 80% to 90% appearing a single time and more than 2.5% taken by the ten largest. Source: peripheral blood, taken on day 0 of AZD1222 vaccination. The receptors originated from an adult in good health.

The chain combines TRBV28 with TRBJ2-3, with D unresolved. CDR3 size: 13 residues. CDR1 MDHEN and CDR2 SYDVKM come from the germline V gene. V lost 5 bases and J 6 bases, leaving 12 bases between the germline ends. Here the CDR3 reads CASSPTPGDTQYF. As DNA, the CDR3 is TGTGCCAGCAGTCCCACCCCAGGCGATACGCAGTATTTT.

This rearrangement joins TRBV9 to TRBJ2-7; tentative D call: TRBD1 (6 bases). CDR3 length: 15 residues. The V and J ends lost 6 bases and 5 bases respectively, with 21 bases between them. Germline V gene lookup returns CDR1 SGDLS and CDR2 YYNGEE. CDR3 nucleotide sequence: TGTGCCAGCACAGATGGGGGCGAAGTTACCGACGAGCAGTACTTC. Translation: CASTDGGEVTDEQYF.

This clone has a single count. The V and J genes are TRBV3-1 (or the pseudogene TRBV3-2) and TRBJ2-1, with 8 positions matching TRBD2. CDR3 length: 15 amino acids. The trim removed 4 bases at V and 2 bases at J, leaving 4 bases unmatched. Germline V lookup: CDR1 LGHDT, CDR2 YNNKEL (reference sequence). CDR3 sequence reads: CASSPKRGPYNEQFF. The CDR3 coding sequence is TGTGCCAGCAGCCCCAAGCGGGGGCCCTACAATGAGCAGTTCTTC.

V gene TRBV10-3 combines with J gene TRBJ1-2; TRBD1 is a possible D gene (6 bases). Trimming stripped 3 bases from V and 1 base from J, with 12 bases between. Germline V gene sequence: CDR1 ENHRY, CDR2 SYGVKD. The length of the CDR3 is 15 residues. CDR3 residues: CAISDQGKGNYGYTF. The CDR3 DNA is TGTGCCATCAGTGACCAGGGGAAGGGTAACTATGGCTACACCTTC.

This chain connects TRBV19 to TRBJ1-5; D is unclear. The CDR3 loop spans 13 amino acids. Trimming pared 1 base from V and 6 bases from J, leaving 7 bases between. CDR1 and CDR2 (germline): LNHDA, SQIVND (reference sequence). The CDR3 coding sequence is TGTGCCAGTAGTATAGGGGTTTTTCAGCCCCAGCATTTT. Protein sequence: CASSIGVFQPQHF.

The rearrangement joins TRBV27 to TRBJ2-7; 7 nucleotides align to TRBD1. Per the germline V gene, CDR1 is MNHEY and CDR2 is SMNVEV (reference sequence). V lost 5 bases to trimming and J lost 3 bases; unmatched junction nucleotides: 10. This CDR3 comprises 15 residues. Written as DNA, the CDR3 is TGTGCCAGCAGTCTCAAGGGGACAGAGCACTACGAGCAGTACTTC. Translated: CASSLKGTEHYEQYF.

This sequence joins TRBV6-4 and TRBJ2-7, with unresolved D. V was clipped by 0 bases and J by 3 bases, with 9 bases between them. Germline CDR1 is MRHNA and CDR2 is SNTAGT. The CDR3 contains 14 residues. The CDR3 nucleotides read TGTGCCAGCAGTGACTCAGGCAGTCACTACGAGCAGTACTTC. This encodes CASSDSGSHYEQYF.

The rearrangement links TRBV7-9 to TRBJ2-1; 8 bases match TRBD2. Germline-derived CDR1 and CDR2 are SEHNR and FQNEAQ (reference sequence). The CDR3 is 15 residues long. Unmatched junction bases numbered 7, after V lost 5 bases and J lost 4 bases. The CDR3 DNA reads TGTGCCAGCAGCCTCGGGACTAGTAGTTACAATGAGCAGTTCTTC. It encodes CASSLGTSSYNEQFF.

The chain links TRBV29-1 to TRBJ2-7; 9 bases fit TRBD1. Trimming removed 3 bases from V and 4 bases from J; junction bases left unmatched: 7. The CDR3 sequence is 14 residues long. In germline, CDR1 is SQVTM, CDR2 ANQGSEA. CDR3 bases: TGCAGCGTTGACGCCGGGACAGGGACTTACGAGCAGTACTTC. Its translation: CSVDAGTGTYEQYF.

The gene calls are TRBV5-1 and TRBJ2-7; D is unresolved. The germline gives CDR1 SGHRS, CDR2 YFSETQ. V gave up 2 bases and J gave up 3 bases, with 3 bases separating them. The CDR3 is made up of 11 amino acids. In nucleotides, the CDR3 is TGCGCCAGCAGCTTTAACTACGAGCAGTACTTC. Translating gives CASSFNYEQYF.

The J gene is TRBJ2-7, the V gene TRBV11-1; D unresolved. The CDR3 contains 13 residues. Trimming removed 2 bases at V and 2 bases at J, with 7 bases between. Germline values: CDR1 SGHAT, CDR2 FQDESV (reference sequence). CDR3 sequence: CASSLSLTYEQYF. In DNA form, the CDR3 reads TGTGCCAGCAGCTTAAGCCTAACCTACGAGCAGTACTTC.

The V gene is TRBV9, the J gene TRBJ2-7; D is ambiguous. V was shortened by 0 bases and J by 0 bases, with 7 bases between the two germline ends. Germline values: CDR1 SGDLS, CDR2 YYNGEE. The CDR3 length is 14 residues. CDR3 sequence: CASSVATSSYEQYF. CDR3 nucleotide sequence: TGTGCCAGCAGCGTAGCCACCAGCTCCTACGAGCAGTACTTC.

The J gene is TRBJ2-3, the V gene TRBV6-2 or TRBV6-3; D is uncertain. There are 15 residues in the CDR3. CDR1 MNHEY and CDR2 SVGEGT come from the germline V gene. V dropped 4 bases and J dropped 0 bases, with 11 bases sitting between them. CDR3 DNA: TGTGCCAGCAGTTTCGCGGCTACTAGCACAGATACGCAGTATTTT. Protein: CASSFAATSTDTQYF.

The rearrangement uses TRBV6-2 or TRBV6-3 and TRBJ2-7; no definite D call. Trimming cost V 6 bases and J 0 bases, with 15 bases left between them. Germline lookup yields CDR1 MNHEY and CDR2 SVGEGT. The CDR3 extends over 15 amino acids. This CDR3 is CASSPRLPSSYEQYF. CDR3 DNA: TGTGCCAGCAGCCCTCGGCTACCCAGCTCCTACGAGCAGTACTTC.

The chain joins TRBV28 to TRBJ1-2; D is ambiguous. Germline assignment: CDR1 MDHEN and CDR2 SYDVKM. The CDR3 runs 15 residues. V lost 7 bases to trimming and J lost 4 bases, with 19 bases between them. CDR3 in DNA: TGTGCCAGCAAGCTAGACAACTCGGCCCTCTATGGCTACACCTTC. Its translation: CASKLDNSALYGYTF.